This TCR beta chain was identified during a study of cytomegalovirus exposure and HLA in healthy donors. Whole-study context: Some 85 million unique TCRs, all from HLA-typed donors, were included in an early release of the data.

To note about this clone: What it binds is not known.

The CDR3 runs 16 residues. From germline, CDR1 is SGDLS and CDR2 YYNGEE. V dropped 3 bases and J dropped 5; count of bases not matched to a gene: 6. Primers included in the PCR were 60 Vbeta and 13 Jbeta primers. Clones were read by immunoSEQ multiplex PCR, and TCRdb kept only the in-frame ones, dropping some. The sample consists of approximately 150,000 clones, just under 85% of them appearing once. Nominally healthy donors were sampled, though unrecorded immune exposures were likely. Study-wide results and limits: A later analysis appeared to link common viral pathogens to several of the most significant clusters. It was taken for granted in presence/absence analyses that sequencing depth across donors was roughly uniform.

The specimen sequenced was PBMCs. The chain has TRBV9 and TRBJ2-5; TRBD2 matches 14 bases. The sequence was obtained from a woman aged 40-49 years in good health and CMV-seronegative. CDR3 coding DNA: TGTGCCAGCAGCGACGGGACTAGCGGGAGTATGGAGACCCAGTACTTC. Its translation is CASSDGTSGSMETQYF.